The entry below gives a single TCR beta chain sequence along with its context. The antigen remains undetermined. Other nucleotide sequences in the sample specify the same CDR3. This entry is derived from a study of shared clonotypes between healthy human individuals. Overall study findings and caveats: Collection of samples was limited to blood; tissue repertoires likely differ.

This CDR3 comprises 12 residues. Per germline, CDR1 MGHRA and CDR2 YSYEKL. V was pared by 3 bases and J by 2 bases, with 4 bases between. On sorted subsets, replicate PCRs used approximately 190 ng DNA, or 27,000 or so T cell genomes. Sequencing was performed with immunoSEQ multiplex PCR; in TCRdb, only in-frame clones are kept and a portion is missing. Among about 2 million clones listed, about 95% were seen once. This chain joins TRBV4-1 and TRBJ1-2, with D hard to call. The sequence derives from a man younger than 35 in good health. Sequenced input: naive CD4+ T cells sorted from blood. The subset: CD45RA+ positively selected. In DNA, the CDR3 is TGCGCCAGCAGCCACCAGAACTATGGCTACACCTTC. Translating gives CASSHQNYGYTF.